This T cell receptor (beta chain) was obtained from a study of PD-1 blockade in classical Hodgkin lymphoma. Study outcomes and limitations: CD8+ TCR diversity did not rise significantly by C4D1, unlike CD4+. Patients who responded completely had about the same baseline diversity as newly diagnosed patients.

Assay: immunoSEQ multiplex PCR; the TCRdb copy retains only in-frame clones and omits some. Of 80,000 to 95,000 clones in the sample, 83% were seen once. For this clone: Its cognate antigen is unknown.

The germline CDR1 and CDR2 sequences are KGHSH and LQKENI. The ends were cut back, 3 bases at V and 3 bases at J, with 8 bases in the middle. This CDR3 is 13 amino acids long. Specified time point: cycle 4 day 1 (C4D1), after five to seven weeks of nivolumab. No patient escaped relapse after autologous stem cell transplantation, and brentuximab vedotin exposure varied. This specimen was peripheral blood mononuclear cells (PBMCs), taken before the fourth cycle of nivolumab. The source is a human donor with classical Hodgkin lymphoma. V gene TRBV18 combines with J gene TRBJ1-1, with a tentative D call TRBD1 (5 bases). The CDR3 bases are TGTGCCAGCTCACCTGGGGGGGACACTGAAGCTTTCTTT. Amino acids: CASSPGGDTEAFF.